The 17 T cell receptor beta chains below were found in one sample sequenced in a study of blood T cells in healthy people across ages. A second PCR, run for about 7 to 11 cycles, used a sample-barcoded 5' primer plus a J-beta primer mix. TCRdb itself ran the 5' RACE reads through MiXCR, one entry per CDR3 protein. This sample has 850,000 to 1,100,000 distinct CDR3 sequences, with around two fifths found just once. The sequenced material came from blood. These receptors were taken from a man aged 18 to 30 in good health.

There are a few counts of this clonotype. The chain employs TRBV4-3 and TRBJ1-5; 7 nucleotides align to TRBD1. CDR1 LGHNA and CDR2 YSLEER come from the germline V gene. The CDR3 has 17 amino acids. With 0 bases clipped from V and 2 bases from J, the junction kept 7 bases outside the gene matches. CDR3 residues: CASSQDSGTGGNQPQHF. CDR3 in DNA: TGCGCCAGCAGCCAAGATTCTGGAACAGGGGGCAATCAGCCCCAGCATTTT.

This clonotype was counted only a few times. J is TRBJ2-5 and V is TRBV20-1; D gene unclear. V was cut by 3 bases and J by 2 bases, with 10 bases left in between. The CDR3 is made up of 13 amino acids. Germline lookup yields CDR1 DFQATT and CDR2 SNEGSKA (reference sequence). The CDR3 is CSARRQGQETQYF. CDR3 DNA sequence: TGCAGTGCTAGGAGACAAGGGCAAGAGACCCAGTACTTC.

The CDR3 sequence: CASSPGQGRNGYTF. The CDR3 coding sequence is TGTGCCAGCAGTCCCGGACAGGGACGAAATGGCTACACCTTC. This sequence joins TRBV6-6 and TRBJ1-2; 8 bases agree with TRBD1. Germline CDR1 and CDR2: MNHNY and SVGAGI (reference sequence). V lost 5 bases to trimming and J lost 6 bases; unmatched junction nucleotides: 8. The CDR3 length is 14 residues.

V gene TRBV4-3 combines with J gene TRBJ1-5; a weak D match, TRBD1 (5 bases). Germline assignment: CDR1 LGHNA and CDR2 YSLEER. The V end lost 0 bases, the J end lost 9 bases, and 9 bases lay between the germline ends. The CDR3 totals 13 residues. DNA for the CDR3: TGCGCCAGCAGCCAAGAGGACGGGGGGCCCCAGCATTTT. It encodes CASSQEDGGPQHF.

This rearrangement joins TRBV18 to TRBJ1-2; tentatively, D is TRBD1 (6 bases). The CDR3 spans 16 residues. V was trimmed by 6 bases and J by 0 bases, leaving 17 bases between them. Per germline, CDR1 KGHSH and CDR2 LQKENI. The CDR3 region is CASSPTGTPTNYGYTF. The CDR3 DNA reads as TGTGCCAGCTCGCCGACCGGGACACCTACTAACTATGGCTACACCTTC.

The V and J genes are TRBV6-6 and TRBJ1-4; D remains unclear. The CDR3 extends over 14 amino acids. The germline V gene has CDR1 MNHNY and CDR2 SVGAGI (reference sequence). Trimming left V 0 bases short and J 6 bases short, with 8 bases between. This CDR3 is CASSYSSQDEKLFF. The CDR3, as DNA: TGTGCCAGCAGTTACTCGAGTCAGGATGAAAAACTGTTTTTT.

This clonotype was observed a handful of times. The chain couples TRBV6-1 to TRBJ1-5, with D tentatively TRBD1 (5 bases). This CDR3 comprises 18 residues. From germline, CDR1 is MNHNS and CDR2 SASEGT. V lost 1 base to trimming and J lost 4 bases, with 20 bases between them. CDR3 DNA: TGTGCCAGCAGTGAAGGTTGGCAGGGTGGATTGAGTAATCAGCCCCAGCATTTT. The encoded protein is CASSEGWQGGLSNQPQHF.

There are a few counts of this clonotype. V usage is TRBV12-3 or TRBV12-4 and J usage is TRBJ2-7, with D uncertain. V dropped 1 base and J dropped 5 bases, with 12 bases sitting between them. The CDR3 runs to 14 residues. In DNA, the CDR3 is TGTGCCAGCAGTTTAGGGGCCAGGAAGGACGAGCAGTACTTC. It translates to CASSLGARKDEQYF.

The rearrangement joins TRBV7-2 to TRBJ2-5, with 8 positions matching TRBD1. V shed 6 bases and J 11 bases; nucleotides not matched to a gene: 17. The CDR3 length is 15 residues. Germline assignment: CDR1 SGHTA and CDR2 FQGNSA. CDR3 region: CASRSRDRQYNEQYF. Here the CDR3 DNA reads TGTGCCAGCAGGTCCCGGGACAGGCAGTACAATGAGCAGTACTTC.

The chain recombines TRBV29-1 with TRBJ2-1; 9 nucleotides line up with TRBD1. Germline trimming cut 6 bases from V and 7 bases from J; bases unmatched to any gene: 7. Germline V gene data show CDR1 as SQVTM and CDR2 as ANQGSEA. CDR3 length equals 13 residues. CDR3 DNA: TGCAGCGTGGCGCCGGGACAGGGAAATGAGCAGTTCTTC. Translation: CSVAPGQGNEQFF.

This clonotype was recorded a few times. V and J are TRBV7-3 and TRBJ2-7; 8 bases are shared with TRBD1. The end of the DNA aligns better with TRBJ2-5, so the J call may be wrong. Germline loops: CDR1 SGHTA, CDR2 FQGTGA. The CDR3 length is 15 residues. CDR3 region: CASSLPQGAGETQYF. The CDR3 region has the DNA TGTGCCAGCAGCTTACCCCAGGGGGCCGGAGAGACCCAGTACTTC.

This clonotype was recorded a few times. This chain connects TRBV5-1 to TRBJ1-1; D is unclear. Germline V gives CDR1 SGHRS, CDR2 YFSETQ. V lost 0 bases, J lost 2 bases, and 11 bases lay in between. The CDR3 loop spans 15 amino acids. In nucleotides, the CDR3 is TGCGCCAGCAGCTTGGATGGTAGTGGAAACACTGAAGCTTTCTTT. As protein: CASSLDGSGNTEAFF.

The chain is built from TRBV7-2 and TRBJ2-7; 8 nucleotides agree with TRBD2. The CDR3 spans 16 residues. V was clipped by 1 base and J by 7 bases; unmatched bases: 12. Germline loops: CDR1 SGHTA, CDR2 FQGNSA. Here the CDR3 reads CASSLERGKAVNEQYF. The CDR3 bases are TGTGCCAGCAGCTTAGAGCGGGGGAAAGCCGTCAATGAGCAGTACTTC. The variable domain in full, with the rest retrieved from reference TRBV7-2 and TRBJ2-7, is GAGVSQSPSNKVTEKGKDVELRCDPISGHTALYWYRQSLGQGLEFLIYFQGNSAPDKSGLPSDRFSAERTGGSVSTLTIQRTQQEDSAVYLCASSLERGKAVNEQYFGPGTRLTVT.

With regard to this clonotype: This may be a read error, as it is one base from a much larger clone. The chain uses TRBV6-6 and TRBJ2-3; TRBD1 matches at 8 bases. This CDR3 comprises 14 residues. From germline, CDR1 is MNHNY and CDR2 SVGAGI (reference sequence). In DNA, the CDR3 is TGTACCAGCAGTTGGACAGGGCCCACAGATACGCAGTATTTT. It encodes CTSSWTGPTDTQYF.

This clonotype was counted ten times or more. V and J are TRBV15 and TRBJ1-1; tentatively, D is TRBD1 (6 bases). CDR3 length equals 15 residues. Trimming removed 5 bases from V and 1 base from J, with 14 bases in between. Germline-derived CDR1 and CDR2 are LNHNV and YYDKDF (reference sequence). CDR3 region: CATSDTGHGNTEAFF. In DNA, the CDR3 is TGTGCCACCAGCGATACAGGGCACGGGAACACTGAAGCTTTCTTT.

The rearrangement links TRBV7-9 to TRBJ2-3; a weak D match, TRBD1 (5 bases). Germline V gives CDR1 SEHNR, CDR2 FQNEAQ (reference sequence). This CDR3 has 15 amino acids. V was trimmed by 5 bases and J by 0 bases, leaving 12 bases between them. CDR3 DNA: TGTGCCAGCAGCCCGACAGAGCCTAGCACAGATACGCAGTATTTT. It encodes CASSPTEPSTDTQYF. The entire variable domain, with the rest obtained from reference TRBV7-9 and TRBJ2-3, is as follows: DTGVSQNPRHKITKRGQNVTFRCDPISEHNRLYWYRQTLGQGPEFLTYFQNEAQLEKSRLLSDRFSAERPKGSFSTLEIQRTEQGDSAMYLCASSPTEPSTDTQYFGPGTRLTVL.

V and J are TRBV4-3 and TRBJ2-5; the match to TRBD1 covers 7 bases. Germline CDR1 is LGHNA and CDR2 is YSLEER. V was pared by 3 bases and J by 11 bases, with 15 bases of the junction left unmatched. This CDR3 is built from 15 residues. DNA for the CDR3: TGCGCCAGCAGCCAGGAGGCAGACAGGGTAACGAAGCAGTACTTC. The encoded protein is CASSQEADRVTKQYF.